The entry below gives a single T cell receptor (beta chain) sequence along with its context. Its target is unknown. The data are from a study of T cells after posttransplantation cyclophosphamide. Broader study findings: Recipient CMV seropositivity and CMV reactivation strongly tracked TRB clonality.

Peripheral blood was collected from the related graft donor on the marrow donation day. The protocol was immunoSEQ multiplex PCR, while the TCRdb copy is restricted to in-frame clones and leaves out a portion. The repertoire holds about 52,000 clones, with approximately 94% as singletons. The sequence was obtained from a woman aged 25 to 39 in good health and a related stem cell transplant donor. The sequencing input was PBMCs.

The CDR3 is CASSQGRRINSNQPQHF. Here the CDR3 DNA reads TGTGCCAGCTCACAGGGGCGGCGGATTAATAGCAATCAGCCCCAGCATTTT. The gene calls are TRBV18 and TRBJ1-5, with a weak D call TRBD1 (5 bases). The V and J ends lost 4 bases and 0 bases respectively, with 16 bases between them. The CDR3 runs to 17 residues. CDR1 and CDR2 from the germline V gene are KGHSH and LQKENI.